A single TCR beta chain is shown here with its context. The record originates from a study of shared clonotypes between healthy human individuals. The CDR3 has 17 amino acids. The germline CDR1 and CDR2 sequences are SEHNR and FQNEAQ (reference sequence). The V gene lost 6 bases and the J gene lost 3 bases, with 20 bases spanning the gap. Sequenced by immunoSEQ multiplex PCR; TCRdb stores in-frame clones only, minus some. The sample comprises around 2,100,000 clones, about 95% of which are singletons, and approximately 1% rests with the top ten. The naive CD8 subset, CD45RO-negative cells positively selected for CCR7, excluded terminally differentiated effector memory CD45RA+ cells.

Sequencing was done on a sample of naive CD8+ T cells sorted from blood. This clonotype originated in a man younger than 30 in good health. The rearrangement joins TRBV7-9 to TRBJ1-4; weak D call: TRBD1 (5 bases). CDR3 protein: CASRPPGAGRANEKLFF. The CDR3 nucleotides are TGTGCCAGCAGACCCCCGGGCGCAGGGAGGGCTAATGAAAAACTGTTTTTT. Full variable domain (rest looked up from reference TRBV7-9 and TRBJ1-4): DTGVSQNPRHKITKRGQNVTFRCDPISEHNRLYWYRQTLGQGPEFLTYFQNEAQLEKSRLLSDRFSAERPKGSFSTLEIQRTEQGDSAMYLCASRPPGAGRANEKLFFGSGTQLSVL.